This TCR beta chain was found in a study of cytomegalovirus exposure and HLA in healthy donors. Overall study: A subsequent analysis stated that the 100 to 150 validation repertoires were run on the same platform as the roughly 670 first-cohort repertoires.

Clones were read by immunoSEQ multiplex PCR, and TCRdb kept only the in-frame ones, dropping some. This repertoire shows under 250,000 clones, around four fifths found once; its top ten account for 4.5% to 6%. Of note for this clone: Its antigen remains unidentified.

General study points: It was reportedly the case that the classifier diagnosed cytomegalovirus status with high specificity and sensitivity. Listed as cytomegalovirus-associated were 164 TCR beta chains. Clusters of TCRs from the first cohort tended to co-occur in the 120 or so validation repertoires (as a later analysis found).

The source is a woman aged 18-29 years in good health and CMV-seronegative. Sequencing was done on a sample of PBMCs.

CDR3 sequence: CASSPGTGHWESQFF. The CDR3 coding sequence is TGCGCCAGCAGCCCCGGGACAGGGCATTGGGAATCGCAGTTCTTC. The chain links TRBV5-1 to TRBJ2-1, with 9 bases identical to TRBD1. CDR3 size: 15 residues. After removal of 4 bases from V and 12 bases from J, the junction contained 14 bases not matched to a gene. Germline CDR1 SGHRS, CDR2 YFSETQ.